Presented here are 6 T cell receptor beta chains from one specimen sequenced in a study of regulatory T cells in long-lasting Graves disease. The time point is: newly diagnosed GD, antithyroid drugs for less than 3 months. The TCR library was prepared using RNA isolated from PBMCs. Investigators prepared the TCR beta libraries by applying iRepertoire HTBI primers and Arm-PCR of CDR3 regions. From the multiplex PCR reads, TCRdb called clonotypes with MiXCR, one entry per CDR3 protein. The sample includes roughly 500,000 distinct CDR3 sequences, about 13% of them seen just once. The same sample was also studied in work on T cells in Graves' hyperthyroidism and ophthalmopathy.

This specimen was peripheral blood mononuclear cells (PBMCs), taken at new diagnosis, from a patient treated with antithyroid drugs. Receptor source: a young man with Graves disease.

The V call is TRBV12-3 or TRBV12-4, the J call TRBJ1-1; D is unresolved. V gave up 5 bases and J gave up 1 base, with 8 bases separating them. This CDR3 region has 13 residues. CDR3 region: CASSPGWNTEAFF. CDR3 sequence (DNA): TGTGCCAGCAGTCCGGGGTGGAACACTGAAGCTTTCTTT.

Concerning this clonotype itself: A read error is possible here, since a much larger clone lies one base away. A read error is likely, as this CDR3 ends without the conserved phenylalanine or tryptophan. The J gene is TRBJ2-3, the V gene TRBV12-3 or TRBV12-4, with D unclear. The CDR3 is 15 amino acids. V lost 5 bases, J lost 1 base, and 13 bases lay in between. CDR3 loop: CASSPMGMGTDTQYL. The CDR3 DNA is TGTGCCAGCAGTCCTATGGGGATGGGCACAGATACGCAGTATCTT.

This clonotype showed up many times. This sequence joins TRBV2 and TRBJ2-5; 11 nucleotides agree with TRBD2. The trim removed 5 bases at V and 4 bases at J, leaving 6 bases unmatched. Germline V gene sequence: CDR1 SNHLY, CDR2 FYNNEI. The CDR3 consists of 15 residues. In DNA form, the CDR3 reads TGTGCCAGCAGTCCACTAGCGGGAGTAGGAGAGACCCAGTACTTC. Protein sequence: CASSPLAGVGETQYF.

J is TRBJ1-2 and V is TRBV12-5; tentatively, D is TRBD1 (6 bases). The CDR3 is 13 amino acids. Germline V gives CDR1 LGHNT, CDR2 FRNRAP. V was cut by 5 bases and J by 4 bases, with 11 bases left in between. CDR3 residues: CASGIDRSYGYTF. The CDR3 DNA follows: TGTGCTAGTGGTATCGACAGGAGCTATGGCTACACCTTC.

This clonotype has only a few counts. V is TRBV11-1 and J is TRBJ2-7; unclear D gene. There are 12 residues in the CDR3. Trimming shortened V by 3 bases and J by 7 bases, and 10 bases separated the two germline ends. CDR1 and CDR2 (germline): SGHAT, FQDESV (reference sequence). DNA for the CDR3: TGTGCCAGCAGCTTTAGCCCTTGGGAGCAGTACTTC. Its translation: CASSFSPWEQYF.

This clonotype was detected many times. The gene calls are TRBV28 and TRBJ1-4; weak D call: TRBD1 (6 bases). The V gene's germline CDR1 is MDHEN and CDR2 SYDVKM. V lost 7 bases and J lost 5, with 20 bases in between. The CDR3 has 16 amino acids. The CDR3 loop is CASTTRRGVGNEKLFF. The DNA of the CDR3 is TGTGCCAGCACCACTCGTAGGGGGGTCGGGAATGAAAAACTGTTTTTT.